The rows below give T cell receptor beta chains drawn from one sample of a study. TCRdb re-called the 5' RACE reads through MiXCR, storing one row per CDR3 protein. Of tens of thousands of distinct CDR3 sequences in the sample, about 28% were seen once. The material sequenced was tumor-infiltrating memory CD4+ T cells sorted from the breast tumor. These TCRs come from a female donor with breast cancer. Each CDR3 is given with its conserved first and last residue. The order of the fields is CDR3 length, V gene, D gene, clone size, J gene, CDR3 DNA, CDR3 protein. D genes are given only for firm matches. The size of a clone is reported for some rows only, either as once, few or many, or as a class for expanded clones.

cdr3_length: 13; v_call: TRBV20-1; d_call: NA; clone_size: many; j_call: TRBJ2-1; cdr3_nt: TGCAGTGCCATTAAAGGGACTTCAAATGAGCAGTTCTTC; cdr3_aa: CSAIKGTSNEQFF
cdr3_length: 14; v_call: TRBV6-2/TRBV6-3; d_call: TRBD1; clone_size: NA; j_call: TRBJ1-5; cdr3_nt: TGTGCCAGCTGTGACCCACAGGGGACGGGGCCCCAGCATTTT; cdr3_aa: CASCDPQGTGPQHF
cdr3_length: 13; v_call: TRBV6-6; d_call: TRBD1; clone_size: many; j_call: TRBJ1-1; cdr3_nt: TGTGCCAGCAGAGCCACAGGGGTGACTGAAGCTTTCTTT; cdr3_aa: CASRATGVTEAFF
cdr3_length: 14; v_call: TRBV6-2/TRBV6-3; d_call: NA; clone_size: NA; j_call: TRBJ2-4; cdr3_nt: TGTGCCAGCAGTTACATCCCCCGGCAGAGCATTCAGTACTTC; cdr3_aa: CASSYIPRQSIQYF
cdr3_length: 16; v_call: TRBV25-1; d_call: NA; clone_size: NA; j_call: TRBJ2-7; cdr3_nt: TGTGCCAGCAGTGAATATGGCACAGCGAGCCCCTACGAGCAGTACTTC; cdr3_aa: CASSEYGTASPYEQYF
cdr3_length: 11; v_call: TRBV20-1; d_call: NA; clone_size: NA; j_call: TRBJ2-5; cdr3_nt: TGCAGTGCCGGACAGCAAGAGACCCAGTACTTC; cdr3_aa: CSAGQQETQYF
cdr3_length: 13; v_call: TRBV5-6; d_call: NA; clone_size: few; j_call: TRBJ1-2; cdr3_nt: TGTGCCAGCAGCTTGAGGTGGTTTAATGGCTACACCTTC; cdr3_aa: CASSLRWFNGYTF
cdr3_length: 15; v_call: TRBV5-1; d_call: NA; clone_size: NA; j_call: TRBJ1-1; cdr3_nt: TGCGCCAGCAGCTTGATGTCGGCCGTAAATCCTGAAGCTTTCTTT; cdr3_aa: CASSLMSAVNPEAFF
cdr3_length: 12; v_call: TRBV7-6; d_call: NA; clone_size: many; j_call: TRBJ1-1; cdr3_nt: TGTGCCAGCAGCGCGACAGGATCTGAAGCTTTCTTT; cdr3_aa: CASSATGSEAFF
cdr3_length: 17; v_call: TRBV20-1; d_call: TRBD2; clone_size: NA; j_call: TRBJ2-7; cdr3_nt: TGCAGTGCTAGAGAGACTAGCGGGAGGGCCAGGGCCTACGAGCAGTACTTC; cdr3_aa: CSARETSGRARAYEQYF
cdr3_length: 11; v_call: TRBV7-9; d_call: NA; clone_size: NA; j_call: TRBJ2-7; cdr3_nt: TGTGCCAGCAGCCGACCTTACGAGCAGTACTTC; cdr3_aa: CASSRPYEQYF
cdr3_length: 13; v_call: TRBV6-2/TRBV6-3; d_call: NA; clone_size: NA; j_call: TRBJ2-7; cdr3_nt: TGTGCCACCACACGACAGAACTCCTACGAGCAGTACTTC; cdr3_aa: CATTRQNSYEQYF
cdr3_length: 14; v_call: TRBV20-1; d_call: NA; clone_size: NA; j_call: TRBJ2-7; cdr3_nt: TGCAGTGCCCCTAGCGCATGGAGCTCCTACGAGCAGTACTTC; cdr3_aa: CSAPSAWSSYEQYF
cdr3_length: 13; v_call: TRBV6-1; d_call: NA; clone_size: few; j_call: TRBJ2-7; cdr3_nt: TGTGCCAGCAGTGAAGTCCAGGGCGACGAGCAGTACTTC; cdr3_aa: CASSEVQGDEQYF
cdr3_length: 16; v_call: TRBV5-1; d_call: TRBD2; clone_size: NA; j_call: TRBJ2-1; cdr3_nt: TGCGCCAGCAGCGATTATACTAGCGGGGGTTACAATGAGCAGTTCTTC; cdr3_aa: CASSDYTSGGYNEQFF
cdr3_length: 17; v_call: TRBV5-1; d_call: NA; clone_size: few; j_call: TRBJ2-4; cdr3_nt: TGCGCCAGCAGCTTGGGGACAGCCCCACGAACTAAAAACATTCAGTACTTC; cdr3_aa: CASSLGTAPRTKNIQYF
cdr3_length: 15; v_call: TRBV4-3; d_call: TRBD1; clone_size: NA; j_call: TRBJ1-5; cdr3_nt: TGCGCCAGCAGCCAAGATGGGACAGGGAACCAGCCCCAGCATTTT; cdr3_aa: CASSQDGTGNQPQHF
cdr3_length: 16; v_call: TRBV7-2; d_call: TRBD2; clone_size: NA; j_call: TRBJ2-2; cdr3_nt: TGTGCCAGCAGCTTAGTAGCGGGGGGAAGGACCGGGGAGCTGTTTTTT; cdr3_aa: CASSLVAGGRTGELFF
cdr3_length: 11; v_call: TRBV20-1; d_call: TRBD2; clone_size: few; j_call: TRBJ2-3; cdr3_nt: TGCCTAGCGGGAGATAGGGATACGCAGTATTTT; cdr3_aa: CLAGDRDTQYF
cdr3_length: 13; v_call: TRBV6-5; d_call: NA; clone_size: few; j_call: TRBJ2-7; cdr3_nt: TGTGCCAGCAACCCCCCAAACTCCTACGAGCAGTACTTC; cdr3_aa: CASNPPNSYEQYF
cdr3_length: 13; v_call: TRBV29-1; d_call: TRBD2; clone_size: few; j_call: TRBJ2-3; cdr3_nt: TGCAGCGTTGATGGGACTACCATAAATACGCAGTATTTT; cdr3_aa: CSVDGTTINTQYF
cdr3_length: 18; v_call: TRBV4-3; d_call: NA; clone_size: few; j_call: TRBJ2-2; cdr3_nt: TGCGCCAGCAGCCAAGATCTAATGCGCGACACCAACACCGGGGAGCTGTTTTTT; cdr3_aa: CASSQDLMRDTNTGELFF
cdr3_length: 14; v_call: TRBV7-2; d_call: TRBD2; clone_size: many; j_call: TRBJ2-3; cdr3_nt: TGTGCCAGCAGCTCCGGACTAGCGACAGATACGCAGTATTTT; cdr3_aa: CASSSGLATDTQYF
cdr3_length: 16; v_call: TRBV5-1; d_call: TRBD1; clone_size: few; j_call: TRBJ1-6; cdr3_nt: TGCGCCAGCAGCTTGGAAGTGACAGGGAAAAATTCACCCCTCCACTTT; cdr3_aa: CASSLEVTGKNSPLHF
cdr3_length: 14; v_call: TRBV28; d_call: NA; clone_size: NA; j_call: TRBJ2-5; cdr3_nt: TGTGCCAGCAACCCCGGCAGCGAGCAAGAGACCCAGTACTTC; cdr3_aa: CASNPGSEQETQYF
cdr3_length: 13; v_call: TRBV5-1; d_call: NA; clone_size: few; j_call: TRBJ2-1; cdr3_nt: TGCGCCAGCAGCTTGAGTCGAAACAATGAGCAGTTCTTC; cdr3_aa: CASSLSRNNEQFF